One T cell receptor (beta chain) is described in this entry. Its antigen is unknown. Vbeta (60) and Jbeta (13) primers were used in the PCR. Profiling relied on immunoSEQ multiplex PCR, and the TCRdb table lists in-frame clones only, not all of them. The table counts around 75,000 clones; roughly an eighth lies in the top ten. There are 17 residues in the CDR3. Trimming took off 3 bases at V and 4 bases at J, with 18 bases between the two ends. Germline-derived CDR1 and CDR2 are LNHDA and SQIVND (reference sequence). This sample is drawn from a study of cytomegalovirus exposure and HLA in healthy donors. Findings of the study overall: Cytomegalovirus association was listed for 164 TCR beta chains. Across all donors, roughly uniform sequencing depth was an assumption of the presence/absence analyses.

Sample: PBMCs. This sequence originates from a man aged 50-60 years in good health and CMV-seropositive. The chain couples TRBV19 to TRBJ2-2; a weak D match, TRBD1 (6 bases). CDR3 sequence (DNA): TGTGCCAGTAGTATTAAGGTGACGGACAGCGGCACCGGGGAGCTGTTTTTT. Translated, it gives CASSIKVTDSGTGELFF.